The 16 T cell receptor beta chains below were found in one sample sequenced in a study of blood T cell repertoires in COVID-19. Profiling relied on immunoSEQ multiplex PCR, and the TCRdb table lists in-frame clones only, not all of them. The table has tens of thousands of clones, approximately 88% seen once. Sequencing was performed on peripheral blood. These receptors all come from a human donor in a cohort sampled during active COVID-19.

The chain uses TRBV4-3 and TRBJ2-3; TRBD2 matches at 10 bases. The germline V gene has CDR1 LGHNA and CDR2 YSLEER. The CDR3 extends over 17 amino acids. Losses at the gene ends were 1 base for V and 1 base for J; bases not matched to a gene: 5. CDR3 in DNA: TGCGCCAGCAGCCAAGGTAGTCTAGCGGGGGGCACAGATACGCAGTATTTT. It codes for CASSQGSLAGGTDTQYF.

The chain combines TRBV7-9 with TRBJ1-2, with D hard to call. The CDR3 extends over 13 amino acids. Trimming shortened V by 1 base and J by 4 bases, and 7 bases separated the two germline ends. Germline CDR1 and CDR2: SEHNR and FQNEAQ (reference sequence). The CDR3 is CASSLVLSYGYTF. Here the CDR3 DNA reads TGTGCCAGCAGCTTAGTCCTGAGCTATGGCTACACCTTC.

The chain couples TRBV6-2 or TRBV6-3 to TRBJ2-7; TRBD2 matches at 10 bases. Trimming at V came to 4 bases and at J to 0 bases, leaving 6 bases not matched to a gene. This CDR3 contains 16 residues. The germline gives CDR1 MNHEY, CDR2 SVGEGT. The CDR3 coding sequence is TGTGCCAGCAGTTCCTGGACTAGCGGTAGCTCCTACGAGCAGTACTTC. Translated: CASSSWTSGSSYEQYF.

This clone was counted between two and nine times. This chain connects TRBV2 to TRBJ1-4; D is uncertain. CDR3 length: 12 residues. Germline loops: CDR1 SNHLY, CDR2 FYNNEI. The CDR3 nucleotides are TGTGCGTCGGGGTATGCTAATGAAAAACTGTTTTTT. It translates to CASGYANEKLFF.

This chain connects TRBV29-1 to TRBJ2-3, with D possibly TRBD1 on 6 matching bases. CDR1 SQVTM and CDR2 ANQGSEA come from the germline V gene. Trimming stripped 7 bases from V and 3 bases from J, with 14 bases between. This CDR3 comprises 13 residues. CDR3 protein: CSATQGTTDTQYF. DNA for the CDR3: TGCAGCGCCACACAGGGTACGACAGATACGCAGTATTTT.

The chain has TRBV19 and TRBJ1-5, with 7 bases aligning to TRBD1. The V and J ends lost 3 bases and 7 bases, in that order; junction bases with no gene match: 9. Germline values: CDR1 LNHDA, CDR2 SQIVND (reference sequence). The CDR3 totals 15 residues. The CDR3 region is CASSMSDRVWQPQHF. The CDR3 DNA reads as TGTGCCAGTAGTATGTCCGACAGGGTTTGGCAGCCCCAGCATTTT. Using reference TRBV19 and TRBJ1-5 for the parts outside the CDR3, the full variable domain is DGGITQSPKYLFRKEGQNVTLSCEQNLNHDAMYWYRQDPGQGLRLIYYSQIVNDFQKGDIAEGYSVSREKKESFPLTVTSAQKNPTAFYLCASSMSDRVWQPQHFGDGTRLSIL.

This chain connects TRBV5-1 to TRBJ2-1; 9 bases map to TRBD2. There are 16 residues in the CDR3. Trimming at V came to 7 bases and at J to 0 bases, leaving 8 bases not matched to a gene. Germline CDR1 SGHRS, CDR2 YFSETQ. Here the CDR3 reads CASGLAGSSSYNEQFF. The DNA for the CDR3 is TGCGCCAGCGGGCTAGCGGGGTCTAGCTCCTACAATGAGCAGTTCTTC.

The chain uses TRBV2 and TRBJ2-7; 9 bases align to TRBD2. V lost 1 base, J lost 2 bases, and 9 bases stayed unmatched. Germline CDR1 and CDR2: SNHLY and FYNNEI. The CDR3 loop spans 17 amino acids. CDR3 sequence reads: CASSEERALAGPYEQYF. CDR3 DNA: TGTGCCAGCAGTGAAGAAAGAGCACTAGCGGGTCCCTACGAGCAGTACTTC.

This rearrangement joins TRBV15 to TRBJ2-2; a weak D match, TRBD2 (6 bases). The V and J ends lost 8 bases and 3 bases respectively, with 19 bases between them. The CDR3 consists of 16 residues. The germline gives CDR1 LNHNV, CDR2 YYDKDF (reference sequence). Here the CDR3 reads CATRSRLAPDTGELFF. DNA of the CDR3: TGTGCCACCCGTTCCCGGCTAGCGCCGGACACCGGGGAGCTGTTTTTT.

This clone appeared a single time. The chain links TRBV7-2 to TRBJ2-7, with D tentatively TRBD2 (7 bases). Germline CDR1 reads SGHTA; CDR2 reads FQGNSA. V was pared by 4 bases and J by 3 bases, with 13 bases between. The CDR3 sequence is 14 residues long. CDR3 in amino acids: CASSSGGGGYEQYF. The CDR3 DNA follows: TGTGCCAGCAGCTCGGGGGGCGGGGGCTACGAGCAGTACTTC.

V and J are TRBV29-1 and TRBJ1-2; tentatively, D is TRBD1 (5 bases). The CDR3 consists of 10 residues. Looked up from germline, CDR1 is SQVTM and CDR2 is ANQGSEA. Between the trimmed V and J ends, which lost 5 bases and 7 bases, there was a span of 8 bases. CDR3 sequence (DNA): TGCAGCGTTCTAGGGGTTGGCTACACCTTC. Amino acid sequence: CSVLGVGYTF. The full variable domain, in which reference TRBV29-1 and TRBJ1-2 provide the parts outside the CDR3, is SAVISQKPSRDICQRGTSLTIQCQVDSQVTMMFWYRQQPGQSLTLIATANQGSEATYESGFVIDKFPISRPNLTFSTLTVSNMSPEDSSIYLCSVLGVGYTFGSGTRLTVV.

CDR3 residues: CASSLTGLANEKLFF. CDR3 nucleotide sequence: TGTGCCAGCAGCTTAACAGGGTTGGCTAATGAAAAACTGTTTTTT. The V and J genes are TRBV5-4 and TRBJ1-4; a possible D gene is TRBD1 (6 bases). Trimming shortened V by 2 bases and J by 3 bases, and 11 bases separated the two germline ends. The CDR3 runs to 15 residues. CDR1 and CDR2 from the germline V gene are SGHNT and YYREEE (reference sequence).

The table lists this clone with a few counts. The gene calls are TRBV9 and TRBJ1-6; possible D gene TRBD1, 6 bases. The germline V gene encodes CDR1 SGDLS and CDR2 YYNGEE. V lost 0 bases, J lost 6 bases, and 10 bases lay in between. CDR3 length: 15 amino acids. The CDR3 nucleotides are TGTGCCAGCAGCGTAGACAACAGGGCTAATTCACCCCTCCACTTT. As protein: CASSVDNRANSPLHF.

V usage is TRBV4-3 and J usage is TRBJ1-6, with 8 bases that match TRBD1. The germline gives CDR1 LGHNA, CDR2 YSLEER. There are 16 residues in the CDR3. The V and J ends lost 0 bases and 14 bases, in that order; junction bases with no gene match: 12. DNA for the CDR3: TGCGCCAGCAGCCAAGATAACGGACAGGGCCTTAGGGCCCTCCACTTT. Translation: CASSQDNGQGLRALHF.

In its sample, this clone was seen once. This chain connects TRBV5-4 to TRBJ2-1; TRBD2 matches at 14 bases. The V gene's germline CDR1 is SGHNT and CDR2 YYREEE (reference sequence). V gave up 4 bases and J gave up 6 bases; unmatched junction bases: 3. This CDR3 is 15 amino acids long. The CDR3 here is CASSPGLAGANEQFF. The CDR3 coding sequence is TGTGCCAGCAGCCCGGGACTAGCGGGAGCCAATGAGCAGTTCTTC.

The chain carries TRBV21-1 and TRBJ1-4; the table names TRBD1, a call not compared with the DNA. TRBV21-1 is shown as a pseudogene. The CDR3 contains 15 residues. In DNA form, the CDR3 reads TGTGCCAGCAGCAAAGAAGGCAGGGGCGGCGAAAAACTGTTTTTT. This encodes CASSKEGRGGEKLFF.